This TCR beta chain was obtained from a study of blood T cell repertoires in COVID-19. Study-level background: There were acute and convalescent COVID-19 samples, and they came from the United States, Italy and Spain.

TCRdb keeps only in-frame clones here, not all; method: immunoSEQ multiplex PCR. The sample has roughly 250,000 clones, about nine tenths seen once. Researchers sorted participants into cohorts using their self-reported clinical history. This TCR was sampled from a young woman who had recovered from COVID-19. Sample: PBMCs or T cells enriched from blood (not recorded which).

CDR3 residues: CASSLGTGRVYGYTF. As DNA, the CDR3 is TGCGCCAGCAGCTTGGGGACAGGGCGGGTCTATGGCTACACCTTC. The chain couples TRBV5-1 to TRBJ1-2; 8 bases fit TRBD1. V lost 0 bases and J lost 4; bases outside the gene matches: 5. CDR3 length: 15 amino acids. Germline V lookup: CDR1 SGHRS, CDR2 YFSETQ.